The T cell receptor beta chain under discussion was sequenced for a study of post-analysis software for immune sequencing data. General study points: Compared with controls, patients had more of roughly five TRBV segments, including TRBV5-6, TRBV5-1 and TRBV20-1. Pronounced co-clustering by F measure was evident among identically batched samples.

Incorporated into the TCR beta cDNA libraries were unique molecular identifiers, which served to reduce PCR and sequencing biases. One entry per CDR3 protein, called by TCRdb with MiXCR from the PCR reads. The sample comprises roughly 540,000 distinct CDR3 sequences, 34% of which are singletons, and 4.5% to 7.5% rests with the top ten. With 8 bases clipped from V and 1 base from J, the junction kept 3 bases outside the gene matches. Germline V lookup: CDR1 MNHEY, CDR2 SVGEGT. The CDR3 is 14 residues long. About this clonotype itself: Its specificity is not known.

The source is a girl aged 2 to 17 with multiple sclerosis. What was sequenced was blood. The chain is built from TRBV6-2 or TRBV6-3 and TRBJ2-3; 10 nucleotides line up with TRBD1. CDR3 nucleotides: TGTGCCAGCGGGGACAGGGGCGGCACAGATACGCAGTATTTT. It is translated as CASGDRGGTDTQYF.